The text below deals with one T cell receptor beta chain. Its cognate antigen has yet to be identified. The sample holds no much larger clone one base away, and base qualities are not on file. Using the deep immunoSEQ assay, multiplex PCR amplified TCR CDR3 regions from genomic DNA. For each cell subset, the extracted genomic DNA was distributed evenly across all wells of several immunoSEQ 96-well plates, and each plate served as one replicate. For sorted subsets, each replicate PCR was loaded with about 200 ng genomic DNA, equivalent to approximately 33,000 T cell genomes. The purified libraries were quantified using a Qubit 3.0 fluorometer, sized with a Bioanalyzer 2100, and then quantified again using the KAPA Library Quantification kit. Every immunoSEQ 96-well plate was sequenced on a dedicated single-read 150-cycle Illumina NextSeq 550 flow cell. In the paper's pipeline: The immunoSEQ output contained only junctional sequences without quality scores, so filtering could not match that applied to full-length reads. Sequences were annotated with PyIR, a Python wrapper for IgBLAST v1.9, and V/J genes and CDR3 were assigned using IMGT germline references. Any read was removed if the V/J assignment was weak (E-value above 1e-6), the CDR3 was missing, or the read contained stop codons, out-of-frame junctions, or ambiguous translated residues. A V3J clonotype was defined by an identical inferred V gene, J gene, and CDR3 amino acid sequence. Percentage overlap between repertoires was computed as shared unique clonotypes divided by the size of the smaller repertoire. Repertoire richness was assessed with RTK rarefaction, the Chao1 estimator, and Recon v2.1 estimates of unobserved clonotypes. OLGA was used to compute generation probabilities for all TCRbeta clonotypes that the gDNA method yielded from a few donors. TCRdb stores this immuneACCESS table with in-frame sequences only. Part of the clones is absent; in the studies checked, under half of the shortfall reflects unresolved V genes, and no reason is known for the rest. V and J calls and clone size follow that table, whereas D and trimming were derived from the DNA. A total of roughly 2.4 million clones appear in this sample, roughly 95% of them only once. More than 0.1% of the sample comes from the top ten.

The entry originates in a study of shared clonotypes between healthy human individuals (TCRdb year 2020). Regarding the research as a whole: Two women and three men aged 18 to 49 years were included in the cohort. For each donor, CD4 naive and CD4 memory were each given three plates, CD8 naive was given two plates, and CD8 memory was given one plate. To estimate repertoire size and how much clonotypes are shared between individuals, the study performed deep sequencing of blood TCR repertoires from a few healthy adults. Libraries were prepared and TCR repertoires were sequenced by different laboratories using diverse techniques, in order to increase sequencing depth and limit assay-specific biases. Between about 0.85 and 9.5 billion PBMCs per donor were obtained by leukapheresis. Results and caveats for the whole study, not just this receptor: Even with the large sequencing depth, rarefaction of the sorted-subset datasets indicated that sequencing was incomplete. Sharing across a few donors was observed for approximately 4.6% of naive CD4, 3% to 3.5% of naive CD8, roughly 2.3% of memory CD4, and roughly 0.4% of memory CD8 clonotypes. Compared with non-shared clonotypes, the clonotypes found in all four sorted-subset donors had higher generation probabilities. The genetic and exposure-history diversity represented was limited by the small number of donors. Naive subsets generally had larger estimated clonotype richness than memory subsets. Sampling was limited to blood, and TCR repertoires in tissue likely differ from TCR repertoires in blood. Pairwise subsampling indicated that sequencing depth was expected to affect the degree of clonotype sharing among donors.

The donors were healthy, HIV-negative adults who had no recently reported acute infections or vaccinations. Only Caucasian adults living in Nashville, Tennessee, USA were represented among the donors. CD4+ T cells were enriched by magnetic negative selection; naive cells were then positively selected on CD45RA, and the negative fraction formed the memory subset. After blood collection by leukapheresis, PBMCs were isolated using Ficoll-Histopaque density gradient centrifugation and then cryopreserved in the vapor phase of liquid nitrogen. Analytical flow cytometry was used to check the purity and quantity of every magnetically sorted T cell population. From each sorted fraction, genomic DNA was isolated and quantified by UV absorbance on a Nanodrop 2000c. Germline trimming amounts to 10 bases on V and 0 bases on J, with 14 as the count of junction bases outside the gene matches. CDR1 ENHRY and CDR2 SYGVKD are derived from the germline V gene. From the cysteine through the phenylalanine, the CDR3 covers 19 amino acids. Only the CDR3 portion is preserved as DNA: 57 bases, with reading frame beginning at the first base.

In this chain, TRBV10-3 is recombined with TRBJ2-1; 14 central bases correspond to TRBD2. The sequenced sample was naive CD4+ T cells sorted from blood. The sample's cell subset or site label, decoded: CD45RA+ positively selected. This TCR came from a man younger than 35 in good health. The CDR3 protein: CATEGRTSGGRSSYNEQFF. DNA sequence: TGTGCCACAGAAGGCAGGACTAGCGGGGGGCGGAGCTCCTACAATGAGCAGTTCTTC.